The 15 T cell receptor beta chains below were found in one sample sequenced in a study of T cells in localized non-small cell lung cancer. Some clones are missing from TCRdb's copy, which holds only in-frame ones; the method was immunoSEQ multiplex PCR. The table lists over 15,000 clones, 70% to 90% of them singletons. Here the sequenced sample was peripheral blood, taken before any cancer treatment. Receptor source: a male donor aged 60 or older with stage I lung adenocarcinoma.

The J gene is TRBJ1-2, the V gene TRBV7-9; no definite D call. The V gene's germline CDR1 is SEHNR and CDR2 FQNEAQ (reference sequence). This CDR3 has 12 residues. V dropped 3 bases and J dropped 7 bases, with 9 bases sitting between them. CDR3 region: CASSFTDGGYTF. The DNA of the CDR3 is TGTGCCAGCAGCTTCACAGACGGTGGCTACACCTTC.

J is TRBJ2-2 and V is TRBV2; D possibly corresponds to TRBD1 (5 bases). Trimming took 2 bases from V and 3 from J, leaving 10 bases between them. Germline V CDR1 and CDR2: SNHLY, FYNNEI. The CDR3 covers 15 residues. CDR3 region: CASSESGAYTGELFF. The CDR3 DNA is TGTGCCAGCAGTGAAAGTGGGGCGTACACCGGGGAGCTGTTTTTT.

This chain uses TRBV2 with TRBJ2-5, with TRBD2 matching over 13 bases. This CDR3 has 16 residues. With 5 bases clipped from V and 5 bases from J, the junction kept 8 bases outside the gene matches. Germline V gives CDR1 SNHLY, CDR2 FYNNEI. The DNA for the CDR3 is TGTGCCAGCAGTTCTCGGACTAGCGGGAGATCGGAGACCCAGTACTTC. Translated, it gives CASSSRTSGRSETQYF.

This chain uses TRBV7-2 with TRBJ2-7; D is perhaps TRBD1 (5 bases). Trimming took off 4 bases at V and 5 bases at J, with 24 bases between the two ends. Germline loops: CDR1 SGHTA, CDR2 FQGNSA. The CDR3 loop spans 17 amino acids. CDR3 nucleotides: TGTGCCAGCAGCTCCACGATGGGGCGCAGTCTGGGGCACGAGCAGTACTTC. Translated, it gives CASSSTMGRSLGHEQYF.

The chain carries TRBV28 and TRBJ2-3; D remains ambiguous. The CDR3 covers 15 residues. CDR1 MDHEN and CDR2 SYDVKM come from the germline V gene. The V end was cut by 5 bases, the J end by 4 bases, with 16 bases between. CDR3 DNA: TGTGCCAGCAGTCCATCGCGGAACCGGGCAGATACGCAGTATTTT. Translation gives CASSPSRNRADTQYF.

The gene calls are TRBV7-6 and TRBJ2-3, with 11 bases identical to TRBD2. CDR1 and CDR2 from the germline V gene are SGHVS and FNYEAQ. The V and J ends lost 4 bases and 8 bases, in that order; junction bases with no gene match: 8. The CDR3 consists of 15 residues. This CDR3 is CASSSRTSGLGTQYF. The CDR3, as DNA: TGTGCCAGCAGCTCAAGGACTAGCGGGTTGGGTACGCAGTATTTT.

This chain links TRBV5-6 with TRBJ2-2, with 7 bases lining up with TRBD2. CDR3 length equals 16 residues. J lost 3 bases, V lost 0 bases, and 5 bases had no gene match. The germline CDR1 and CDR2 sequences are SGHDT and YYEEEE. The CDR3 DNA sequence: TGTGCCAGCAGCTTGGTTGGGACTATCGACACCGGGGAGCTGTTTTTT. Its translation: CASSLVGTIDTGELFF. Supplemented by reference TRBV5-6 and TRBJ2-2, the full variable domain reads DAGVTQSPTHLIKTRGQQVTLRCSPKSGHDTVSWYQQALGQGPQFIFQYYEEEERQRGNFPDRFSGHQFPNYSSELNVNALLLGDSALYLCASSLVGTIDTGELFFGEGSRLTVL.

The chain uses TRBV6-5 and TRBJ2-1, with D perhaps matching TRBD2 (6 bases). The CDR3 is 13 amino acids. Germline-derived CDR1 and CDR2 are MNHEY and SVGAGI. V was shortened by 7 bases and J by 9 bases, with 16 bases between the two germline ends. In DNA form, the CDR3 reads TGTGCCAGCACCCCGGCCGGGACTCCTGAGCAGTTCTTC. Its translation: CASTPAGTPEQFF.

The chain joins TRBV11-2 to TRBJ2-7; 9 positions match TRBD1. Germline-derived CDR1 and CDR2 are SGHAT and FQNNGV. The J segment lost 2 bases and the V segment lost 5 bases, leaving 10 bases of the junction unmatched. This CDR3 region has 16 residues. CDR3 amino acids: CASSPRGQGRTYEQYF. The CDR3 region has the DNA TGTGCCAGCAGCCCTAGGGGACAGGGTAGGACCTACGAGCAGTACTTC.

The genes are TRBV10-1 and TRBJ1-1; no firm D call. This CDR3 region has 15 residues. Germline values: CDR1 WNHNN, CDR2 SYGVQD (reference sequence). V dropped 2 bases and J dropped 0 bases, with 10 bases sitting between them. This chain's CDR3 is CASSEASLMNTEAFF. The CDR3 DNA follows: TGCGCCAGCAGTGAGGCCAGCCTGATGAACACTGAAGCTTTCTTT.

This chain uses TRBV7-2 with TRBJ1-4; no clear D gene. This CDR3 is 14 amino acids long. Germline CDR1 and CDR2: SGHTA and FQGNSA. V gave up 5 bases and J gave up 10 bases, with 17 bases separating them. The CDR3 nucleotides are TGTGCCAGCAGCCCAGACATCGGCCGGGGAAAACTGTTTTTT. Protein: CASSPDIGRGKLFF.

This clone was counted only a few times. This chain uses TRBV4-3 with TRBJ1-5, with D perhaps TRBD1 (5 bases). Per the germline V gene, CDR1 is LGHNA and CDR2 is YSLEER. Trimming removed 8 bases from V and 5 bases from J, with 19 bases in between. The CDR3 is made up of 15 amino acids. This CDR3 reads CASAMRRGRDQPQHF. As DNA, the CDR3 is TGCGCCAGCGCCATGAGGAGGGGCAGGGATCAGCCCCAGCATTTT.

The genes are TRBV6-5 and TRBJ1-6; no firm D call. Germline V gene sequence: CDR1 MNHEY, CDR2 SVGAGI. V was clipped by 2 bases and J by 9 bases, with 11 bases between them. This CDR3 is built from 14 residues. The CDR3 is CASSYQDGSSPLHF. CDR3 sequence (DNA): TGTGCCAGCAGTTACCAGGACGGAAGTTCACCCCTCCACTTT.

The genes are TRBV5-6 and TRBJ2-7; D perhaps matches TRBD1 (5 bases). Germline-derived CDR1 and CDR2 are SGHDT and YYEEEE. The length of the CDR3 is 15 residues. V was shortened by 4 bases and J by 0 bases, with 14 bases between the two germline ends. The CDR3 is CASSQGFRNSYEQYF. The CDR3, as DNA: TGTGCCAGCAGCCAGGGATTTCGAAACTCCTACGAGCAGTACTTC. Full variable domain (missing parts from reference TRBV5-6 and TRBJ2-7): DAGVTQSPTHLIKTRGQQVTLRCSPKSGHDTVSWYQQALGQGPQFIFQYYEEEERQRGNFPDRFSGHQFPNYSSELNVNALLLGDSALYLCASSQGFRNSYEQYFGPGTRLTVT.

The rearrangement uses TRBV9 and TRBJ2-7; TRBD1 matches at 7 bases. The germline V gene has CDR1 SGDLS and CDR2 YYNGEE. Trimming removed 5 bases from V and 9 bases from J; junction bases left unmatched: 14. The CDR3 sequence is 14 residues long. The CDR3 here is CASSITSTGERQYF. CDR3 sequence (DNA): TGTGCCAGCAGTATAACCTCTACAGGGGAACGGCAGTACTTC.